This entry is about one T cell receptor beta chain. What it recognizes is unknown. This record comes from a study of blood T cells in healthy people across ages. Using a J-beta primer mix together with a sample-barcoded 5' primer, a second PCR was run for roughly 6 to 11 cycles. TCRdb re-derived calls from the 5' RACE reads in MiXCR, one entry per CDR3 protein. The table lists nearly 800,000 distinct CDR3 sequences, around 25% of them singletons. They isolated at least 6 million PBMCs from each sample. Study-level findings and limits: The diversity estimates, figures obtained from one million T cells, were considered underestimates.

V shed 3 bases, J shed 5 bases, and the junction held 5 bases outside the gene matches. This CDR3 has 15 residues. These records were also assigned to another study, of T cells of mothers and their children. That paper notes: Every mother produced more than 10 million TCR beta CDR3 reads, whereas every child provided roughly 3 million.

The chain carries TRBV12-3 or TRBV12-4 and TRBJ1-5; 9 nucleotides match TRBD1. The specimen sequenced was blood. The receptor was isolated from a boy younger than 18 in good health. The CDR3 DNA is TGTGCCAGCAGTTTTTGGGACAGGGAGTATCAGCCCCAGCATTTT. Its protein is CASSFWDREYQPQHF.